This TCR beta chain came from a study of Ad26.COV2.S vaccination and SARS-CoV-2 variants (dated by TCRdb to 2020 to 2023). Background on the whole study: Donors in the vaccine arm were drawn from COV1001, a multicentre, randomized, double-blind, placebo-controlled phase I-IIa trial testing Ad26.COV2.S in healthy adults. Trial participants were randomized into five groups of five: low-dose or high-dose Ad26.COV2.S given once or twice, or placebo on both occasions. Investigators remained blinded to trial group allocation during experiments and outcome assessment. Ad26.COV2.S was administered intramuscularly at 5 x 10^10 or 1 x 10^11 viral particles, either as a single shot or as two shots given 56 days apart. TCRbeta repertoire sequencing was used to assess the specificity and breadth of SARS-CoV-2-reactive T cell receptors after Ad26.COV2.S vaccination. The TCR-sequenced set comprised around 30 samples: some 20 Ad26.COV2.S vaccine recipients, 5 placebo recipients and 8 SARS-CoV-2 convalescent individuals.

Deletion took 0 bases off V and 0 bases off J, with a span of 6 bases between the germline ends. Including the terminal cysteine and phenylalanine, the CDR3 comprises 15 residues. Just CDR3 DNA is preserved here, 45 bases in frame from base 1. Based on the germline V gene, the CDR1 and CDR2 sequences are SGHRS and YFSETQ. Paper-wide results and their limitations: Comparable non-spike TCR breadth was observed between vaccine and placebo recipients, consistent with only spike being contained in the vaccine. Comparing responses between vaccine doses or regimens was not something the study was powered to do. The authors noted that the TCR breadth and depth analyses may have underestimated total T cell responses. After vaccination, spike-specific CD8+ and CD4+ T cell responses were reported to show substantial breadth. Ad26.COV2.S recipients had higher spike-specific TCR breadth than placebo recipients (P = 0.0014).

Interpreted using the paper, the treatment or condition label stands for: around 19 received Ad26.COV2.S at low or high dose, single or two shots; 5 received placebo; per-sample allocation not given. Repertoires of vaccine and placebo recipients were sequenced from samples collected on day 63 after the first injection. In Cohort 1b, about two dozen adults aged 18-55 years were enrolled at a single site in Boston, USA, between 29 July and 7 August 2020. Ad26.COV2.S was a replication-incompetent adenovirus type 26 vector expressing a prefusion-stabilized SARS-CoV-2 spike protein from the original Wuhan strain. As to this clone: Its antigen target is currently unknown. No base quality values were provided; no much bigger clone lies one nucleotide off.

The immunoSEQ Assay was used to sequence TCRbeta CDR3 regions. After extraction, genomic DNA underwent amplification by bias-controlled multiplex PCR, followed by high-throughput sequencing. Processing in the source paper ran as follows. To quantify the absolute abundance of every unique TCRbeta CDR3 region, sequences were collapsed and filtered. T cell fraction was estimated by normalization of TCRbeta template counts to usable DNA, with usable DNA being measured through amplification of reference genes present in all nucleated cells. Repertoire TCRs were annotated as SARS-CoV-2-specific when V gene, CDR3 amino acid sequence and J gene were exactly matched to a known reactive TCR set. MIRA supplied the reference SARS-CoV-2 TCR set, which was filtered for enrichment in COVID-19-positive ImmuneCODE repertoires so that public or cross-reactive TCRs were removed. Using the MIRA antigens, annotated TCRs were further analysed by specific ORF or by position within an ORF. Breadth was defined as the number of annotated unique rearrangements divided by the total number of unique productive rearrangements, and depth was defined as the summed frequency of the annotated unique rearrangements. TCR breadth was compared between groups using two-sided Wilcoxon rank-sum tests. TCRdb took this table from immuneACCESS and kept in-frame rearrangements with V and J called. Such tables lack part of the clones; where checked against another copy, unresolved V genes explain under half of the gap, and the rest is unexplained. D and trimming were read from the DNA, whereas the V and J calls and clone size are those reported in that table. For this sample there are 350,000 to 450,000 clones; about nine tenths appear just once. The ten largest clones add up to 1.5% to 2% of the sample.

Sequenced here: peripheral blood, sampled in a trial of Ad26.COV2.S vaccine versus placebo. The V and J segments used are TRBV5-1 and TRBJ2-2; no D gene is confidently identified. This TCR derives from a person between 18 and 60 years old who received the Ad26.COV2.S COVID-19 vaccine or a placebo. In nucleotides, the sequence is TGCGCCAGCAGCTTGGCGGGTTCGAACACCGGGGAGCTGTTTTTT. Its protein is CASSLAGSNTGELFF.